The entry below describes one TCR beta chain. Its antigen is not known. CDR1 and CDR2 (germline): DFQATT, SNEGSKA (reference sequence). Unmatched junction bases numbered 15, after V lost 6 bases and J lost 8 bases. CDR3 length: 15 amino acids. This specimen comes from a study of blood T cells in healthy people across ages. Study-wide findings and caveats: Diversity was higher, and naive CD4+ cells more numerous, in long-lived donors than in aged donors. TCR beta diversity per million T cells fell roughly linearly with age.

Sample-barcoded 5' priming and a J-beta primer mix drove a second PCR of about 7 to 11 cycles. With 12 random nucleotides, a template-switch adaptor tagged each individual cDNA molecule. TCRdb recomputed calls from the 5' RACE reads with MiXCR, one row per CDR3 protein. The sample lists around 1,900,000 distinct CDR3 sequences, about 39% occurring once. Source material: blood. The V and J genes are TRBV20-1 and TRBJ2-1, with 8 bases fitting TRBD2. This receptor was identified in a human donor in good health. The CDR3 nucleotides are TGCAGTGCGGGGACTAGTGGCTGGGCGGGCCATGAGCAGTTCTTC. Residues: CSAGTSGWAGHEQFF.